Below are 10 T cell receptor beta chains sequenced from a single sample in a study of memory CD4+ T cells and cytomegalovirus serostatus. Profiled with immunoSEQ multiplex PCR; TCRdb holds only in-frame clones, not every one. The sample gives tens of thousands of clones, over 60% of which show up once; 1.1% is in the top ten. The sort gate was single viable CD3+CD4+CD8-CD45RO+ cells for memory CD4+ T cells. Sample: memory CD4+ T cells from blood. The receptors were sampled from an adult in good health and CMV-seronegative.

The chain recombines TRBV10-3 with TRBJ1-5; D possibly corresponds to TRBD1 (6 bases). CDR3 size: 16 residues. Trimming pared 0 bases from V and 7 bases from J, leaving 16 bases between. Germline CDR1 and CDR2: ENHRY and SYGVKD. CDR3 region: CAISESAGVTGQPQHF. The CDR3 bases are TGTGCCATCAGTGAGTCGGCAGGGGTTACGGGCCAGCCCCAGCATTTT.

This chain links TRBV4-2 with TRBJ2-3; the match to TRBD2 covers 11 bases. V gave up 4 bases and J gave up 3 bases; unmatched junction bases: 6. Germline V gene lookup returns CDR1 LGHNA and CDR2 YNFKEQ. The CDR3 is 16 amino acids. The DNA of the CDR3 is TGTGCCAGCAGCCCGCTAGCGGGAGGTGAGACAGATACGCAGTATTTT. It yields the protein CASSPLAGGETDTQYF.

The chain employs TRBV5-4 and TRBJ1-2; D is undetermined. The CDR3 has 12 amino acids. V gave up 0 bases and J gave up 8 bases, with 8 bases separating them. The V gene's germline CDR1 is SGHNT and CDR2 YYREEE (reference sequence). DNA of the CDR3: TGTGCCAGCAGCTTGGCCAAGGGCGGCTACACCTTC. It codes for CASSLAKGGYTF.

V and J are TRBV4-2 and TRBJ1-5; D is unresolved. The V gene's germline CDR1 is LGHNA and CDR2 YNFKEQ. Between the trimmed V and J ends, which lost 0 bases and 8 bases, there was a span of 8 bases. This CDR3 is 13 amino acids long. CDR3 in amino acids: CASSQDGGEPQHF. CDR3 in DNA: TGTGCCAGCAGCCAAGATGGAGGTGAGCCCCAGCATTTT.

This clone was observed a few times. V and J are TRBV5-8 and TRBJ2-5; D remains unclear. V lost 4 bases, J lost 6 bases, and 10 bases lay in between. Germline CDR1 reads SGHTS; CDR2 reads YDEGEE. The length of the CDR3 is 12 residues. The CDR3 region has the DNA TGTGCCAGCAGCCACTCTTTTAAGACCCAGTACTTC. Translated: CASSHSFKTQYF. The variable domain in full, with the rest retrieved from reference TRBV5-8 and TRBJ2-5, is EAGVTQSPTHLIKTRGQQATLRCSPISGHTSVYWYQQALGLGLQFLLWYDEGEERNRGNFPPRFSGRQFPNYSSELNVNALELEDSALYLCASSHSFKTQYFGPGTRLLVL.

This chain connects TRBV5-4 to TRBJ1-1; 8 positions agree with TRBD1. The CDR3 is made up of 14 amino acids. Germline CDR1 and CDR2: SGHNT and YYREEE (reference sequence). V was clipped by 5 bases and J by 5 bases; unmatched bases: 8. The CDR3 loop reads CASRPDRGLTEAFF. The CDR3 DNA is TGTGCCAGCAGACCTGACAGGGGCCTAACTGAAGCTTTCTTT.

The gene calls are TRBV10-2 and TRBJ2-1, with D possibly TRBD2 on 5 matching bases. The germline gives CDR1 WSHSY, CDR2 SAAADI. Trimming pared 6 bases from V and 5 bases from J, leaving 17 bases between. There are 15 residues in the CDR3. CDR3 region: CASSASKAEHNEQFF. CDR3 sequence (DNA): TGCGCCAGCAGCGCCTCGAAAGCGGAGCACAATGAGCAGTTCTTC.

The chain joins TRBV19 to TRBJ1-3; 7 bases map to TRBD1. The ends lost 4 bases at V and 11 bases at J; junction bases unmatched: 8. The germline CDR1 and CDR2 sequences are LNHDA and SQIVND (reference sequence). This CDR3 has 13 amino acids. The CDR3 is CASSKYRGAAIYF. CDR3 nucleotides: TGTGCCAGTAGTAAATACAGGGGAGCGGCCATATATTTT.

This clone occurred once. V is TRBV11-2 and J is TRBJ2-5; 8 bases match TRBD2. The germline CDR1 and CDR2 sequences are SGHAT and FQNNGV. V shed 3 bases and J 3 bases; nucleotides not matched to a gene: 3. The CDR3 covers 14 residues. Written as DNA, the CDR3 is TGTGCCAGCAGCTTCGGACTAGCAAAAGAGACCCAGTACTTC. It is translated as CASSFGLAKETQYF.

The chain joins TRBV7-8 to TRBJ2-1; no definite D call. The CDR3 is 17 residues long. The germline V gene has CDR1 SGHVS and CDR2 FQNEAQ. Trimming stripped 1 base from V and 8 bases from J, with 21 bases between. The chain's CDR3 is CASSLVSGASTLDEQFF. The DNA of the CDR3 is TGTGCCAGCAGCTTAGTTTCGGGTGCTAGTACTCTCGATGAGCAGTTCTTC.